The entry that follows covers one TCR beta chain sequence. None of the donors, who were healthy HIV-negative adults, had recently had acute infections or vaccinations. Germline CDR1 reads SGHKS; CDR2 reads YYEKEE (reference sequence). This CDR3 is built from 13 residues. With 3 bases removed from V and 7 bases from J, the gap between germline ends came to 10 bases. The data were produced by immunoSEQ multiplex PCR, yet TCRdb's version contains in-frame clones alone and is incomplete. The data contain over a million clones, approximately 78% of them singletons. The data were taken from a study of shared clonotypes between healthy human individuals. Study-level background: Each donor had three CD4 naive, three CD4 memory, two CD8 naive and one CD8 memory plate.

The source is a man in his late teens or twenties in good health. Some clones in this sample may be carry-over from other donors' samples. The sequencing input was memory CD4+ T cells from PBMCs. Subset described: CD45RA-negative fraction. The V gene is TRBV5-5, the J gene TRBJ2-2, with D uncertain. The CDR3 spells CASSSYTSGELFF. The CDR3 DNA is TGTGCCAGCAGCTCCTACACCAGCGGGGAGCTGTTTTTT.